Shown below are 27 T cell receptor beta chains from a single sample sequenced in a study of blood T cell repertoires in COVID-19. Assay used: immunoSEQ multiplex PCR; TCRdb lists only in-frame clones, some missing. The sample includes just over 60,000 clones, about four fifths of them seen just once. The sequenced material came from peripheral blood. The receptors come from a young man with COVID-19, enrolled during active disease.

The CDR3 loop is CSVLKPRSYIQYF. The CDR3 nucleotides read TGCAGCGTTCTTAAGCCAAGAAGTTACATTCAGTACTTC. The chain uses TRBV29-1 and TRBJ2-4; D ambiguous. V shed 5 bases and J shed 8 bases, with 16 bases lying between them. The CDR3 covers 13 residues. Germline CDR1 SQVTM, CDR2 ANQGSEA.

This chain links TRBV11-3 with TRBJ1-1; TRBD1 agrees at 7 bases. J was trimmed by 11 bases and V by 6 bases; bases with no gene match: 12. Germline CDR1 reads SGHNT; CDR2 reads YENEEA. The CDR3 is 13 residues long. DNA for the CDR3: TGTGCCAGCAGGTTGGATGGAGACAGGGCGGCTTTCTTT. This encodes CASRLDGDRAAFF.

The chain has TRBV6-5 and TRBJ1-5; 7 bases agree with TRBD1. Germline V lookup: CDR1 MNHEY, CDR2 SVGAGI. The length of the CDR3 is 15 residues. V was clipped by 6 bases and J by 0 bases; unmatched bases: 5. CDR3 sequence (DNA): TGTGCCAGCAGGTGGGACAGAAATAGCAATCAGCCCCAGCATTTT. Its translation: CASRWDRNSNQPQHF.

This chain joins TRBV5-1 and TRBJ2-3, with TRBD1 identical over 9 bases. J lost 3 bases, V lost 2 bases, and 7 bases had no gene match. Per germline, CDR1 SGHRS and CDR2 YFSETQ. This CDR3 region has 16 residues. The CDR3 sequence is CASSLISTGGTDTQYF. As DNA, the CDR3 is TGCGCCAGCAGCTTAATCTCGACAGGGGGAACAGATACGCAGTATTTT.

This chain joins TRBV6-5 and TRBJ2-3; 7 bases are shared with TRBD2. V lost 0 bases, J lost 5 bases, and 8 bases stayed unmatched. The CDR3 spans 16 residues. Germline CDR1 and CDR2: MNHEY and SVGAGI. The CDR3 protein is CASSYSKGGRKDTQYF. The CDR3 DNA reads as TGTGCCAGCAGTTACTCAAAGGGCGGGAGAAAAGATACGCAGTATTTT.

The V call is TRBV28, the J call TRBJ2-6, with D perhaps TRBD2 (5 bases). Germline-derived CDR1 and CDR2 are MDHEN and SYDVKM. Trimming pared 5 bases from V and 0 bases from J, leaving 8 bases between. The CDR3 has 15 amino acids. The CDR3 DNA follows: TGTGCCAGCAGTCCGGGGATCTCTGGGGCCAACGTCCTGACTTTC. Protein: CASSPGISGANVLTF.

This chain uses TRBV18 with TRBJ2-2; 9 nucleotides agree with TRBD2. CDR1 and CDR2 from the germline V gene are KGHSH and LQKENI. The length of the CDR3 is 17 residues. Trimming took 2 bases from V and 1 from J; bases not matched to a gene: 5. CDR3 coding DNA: TGTGCCAGCTCACCAGTAGCGGGGGCCCTGAACACCGGGGAGCTGTTTTTT. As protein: CASSPVAGALNTGELFF.

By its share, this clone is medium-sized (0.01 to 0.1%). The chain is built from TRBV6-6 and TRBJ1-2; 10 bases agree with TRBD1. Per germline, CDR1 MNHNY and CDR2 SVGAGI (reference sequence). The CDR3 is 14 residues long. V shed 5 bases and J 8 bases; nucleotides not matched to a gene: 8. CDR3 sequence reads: CASSTGTGAGGYTF. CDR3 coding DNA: TGTGCCAGCAGTACCGGGACAGGGGCAGGGGGCTACACCTTC.

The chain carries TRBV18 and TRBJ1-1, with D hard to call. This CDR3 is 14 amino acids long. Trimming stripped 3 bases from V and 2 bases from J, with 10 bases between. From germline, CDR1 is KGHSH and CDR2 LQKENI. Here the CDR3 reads CASSPKGDNTEAFF. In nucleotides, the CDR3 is TGTGCCAGCTCACCGAAAGGAGACAACACTGAAGCTTTCTTT.

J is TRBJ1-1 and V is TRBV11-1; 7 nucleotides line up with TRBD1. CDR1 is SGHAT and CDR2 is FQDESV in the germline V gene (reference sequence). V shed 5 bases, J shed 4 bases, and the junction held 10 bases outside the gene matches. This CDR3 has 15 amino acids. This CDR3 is CASSPGQVRGTEAFF. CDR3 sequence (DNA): TGTGCCAGCAGCCCAGGACAGGTTCGAGGCACTGAAGCTTTCTTT.

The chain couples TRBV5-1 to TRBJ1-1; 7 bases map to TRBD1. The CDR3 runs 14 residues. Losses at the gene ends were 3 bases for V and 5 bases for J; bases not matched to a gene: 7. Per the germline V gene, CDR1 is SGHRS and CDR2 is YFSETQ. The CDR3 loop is CASSWRGQGTEAFF. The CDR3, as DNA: TGCGCCAGCAGCTGGAGGGGGCAGGGGACTGAAGCTTTCTTT.

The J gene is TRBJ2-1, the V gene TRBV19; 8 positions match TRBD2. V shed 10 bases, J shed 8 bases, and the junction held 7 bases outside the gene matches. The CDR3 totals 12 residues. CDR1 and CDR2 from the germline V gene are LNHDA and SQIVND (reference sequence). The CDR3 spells CATSGGGHEQFF. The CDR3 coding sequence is TGTGCCACGTCGGGGGGGGGCCATGAGCAGTTCTTC.

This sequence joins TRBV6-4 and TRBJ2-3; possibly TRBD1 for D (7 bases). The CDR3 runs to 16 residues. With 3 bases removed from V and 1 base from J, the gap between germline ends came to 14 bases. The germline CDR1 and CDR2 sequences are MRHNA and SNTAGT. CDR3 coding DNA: TGTGCCAGCAGTGAAGTAGGGGGGACAGGCACAGATACGCAGTATTTT. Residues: CASSEVGGTGTDTQYF.

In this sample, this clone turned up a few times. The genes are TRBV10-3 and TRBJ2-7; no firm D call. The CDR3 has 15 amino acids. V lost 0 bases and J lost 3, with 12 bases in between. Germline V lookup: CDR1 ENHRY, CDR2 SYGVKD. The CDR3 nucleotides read TGTGCCATCAGTGAGTCGTCTAGTTTCGGCTACGAGCAGTACTTC. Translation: CAISESSSFGYEQYF.

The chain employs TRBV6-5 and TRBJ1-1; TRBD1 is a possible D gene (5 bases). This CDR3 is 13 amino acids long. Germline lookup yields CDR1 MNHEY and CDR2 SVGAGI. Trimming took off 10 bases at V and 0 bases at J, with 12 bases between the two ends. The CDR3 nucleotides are TGTGCCACCGGACGGGGGATGAACACTGAAGCTTTCTTT. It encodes CATGRGMNTEAFF.

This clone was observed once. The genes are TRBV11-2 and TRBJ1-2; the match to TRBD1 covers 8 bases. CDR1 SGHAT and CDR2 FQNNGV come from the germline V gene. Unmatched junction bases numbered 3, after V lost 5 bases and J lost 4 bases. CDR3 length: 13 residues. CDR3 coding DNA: TGTGCCAGCAGCGGACAGGGCCCCTATGGCTACACCTTC. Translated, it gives CASSGQGPYGYTF.

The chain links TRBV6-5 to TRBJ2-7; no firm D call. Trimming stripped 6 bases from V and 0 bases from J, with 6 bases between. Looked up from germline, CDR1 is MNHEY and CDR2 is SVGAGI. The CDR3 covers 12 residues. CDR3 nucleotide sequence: TGTGCCAGCAGCTCAGACTCCTACGAGCAGTACTTC. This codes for CASSSDSYEQYF.

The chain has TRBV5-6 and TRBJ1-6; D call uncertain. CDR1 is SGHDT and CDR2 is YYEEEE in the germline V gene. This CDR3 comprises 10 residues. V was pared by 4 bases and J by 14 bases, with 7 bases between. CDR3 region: CASSPPSLHF. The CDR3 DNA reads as TGTGCCAGCAGCCCCCCGTCCCTCCACTTT. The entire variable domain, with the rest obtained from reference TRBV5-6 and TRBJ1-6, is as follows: DAGVTQSPTHLIKTRGQQVTLRCSPKSGHDTVSWYQQALGQGPQFIFQYYEEEERQRGNFPDRFSGHQFPNYSSELNVNALLLGDSALYLCASSPPSLHFGNGTRLTVT.

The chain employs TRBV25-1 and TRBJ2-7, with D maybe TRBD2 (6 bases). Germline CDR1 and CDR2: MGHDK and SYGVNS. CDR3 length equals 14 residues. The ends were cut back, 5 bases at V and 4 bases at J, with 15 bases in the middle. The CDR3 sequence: CASSIGVEGYEQYF. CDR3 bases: TGTGCCAGCAGTATAGGGGTGGAGGGGTACGAGCAGTACTTC.

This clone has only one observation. In DNA form, the CDR3 reads TGTGCCAGCAGCTTGTTGGGACAGGGGGCTTCCTACGAGCAGTACTTC. Translated: CASSLLGQGASYEQYF. V gene TRBV5-5 combines with J gene TRBJ2-7; 12 bases fit TRBD1. Trimming took 1 base from V and 1 from J; bases not matched to a gene: 3. Germline lookup yields CDR1 SGHKS and CDR2 YYEKEE (reference sequence). This CDR3 contains 16 residues.

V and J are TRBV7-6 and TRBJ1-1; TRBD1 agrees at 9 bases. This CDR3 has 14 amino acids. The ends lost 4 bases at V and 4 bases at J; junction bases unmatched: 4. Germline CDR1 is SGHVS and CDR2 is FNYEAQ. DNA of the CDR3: TGTGCCAGCAGCTCAGGACAGGGGAGCACTGAAGCTTTCTTT. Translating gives CASSSGQGSTEAFF.

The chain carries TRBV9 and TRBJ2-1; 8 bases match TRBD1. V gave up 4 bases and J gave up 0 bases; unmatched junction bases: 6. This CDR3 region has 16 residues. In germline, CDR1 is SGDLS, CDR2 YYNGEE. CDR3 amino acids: CASSPAGTGSYNEQFF. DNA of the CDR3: TGTGCCAGCAGCCCCGCCGGGACAGGCTCCTACAATGAGCAGTTCTTC.

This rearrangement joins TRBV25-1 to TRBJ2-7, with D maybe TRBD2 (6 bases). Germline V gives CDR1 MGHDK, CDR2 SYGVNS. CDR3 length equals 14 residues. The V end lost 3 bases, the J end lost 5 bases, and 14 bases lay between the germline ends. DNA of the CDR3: TGTGCCAGCAGTGATCCCCCGGGCGGGGACGAGCAGTACTTC. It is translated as CASSDPPGGDEQYF.

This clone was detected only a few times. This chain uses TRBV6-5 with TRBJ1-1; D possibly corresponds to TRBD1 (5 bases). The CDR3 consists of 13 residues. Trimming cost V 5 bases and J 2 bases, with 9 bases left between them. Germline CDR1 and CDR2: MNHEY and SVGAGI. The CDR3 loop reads CASSPTENTEAFF. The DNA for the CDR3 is TGTGCCAGCAGTCCGACAGAAAACACTGAAGCTTTCTTT.

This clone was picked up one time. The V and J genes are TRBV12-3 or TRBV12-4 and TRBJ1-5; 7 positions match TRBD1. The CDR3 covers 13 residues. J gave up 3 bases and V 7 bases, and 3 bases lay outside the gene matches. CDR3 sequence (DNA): TGTGCCAGCAACCAGGGGGACAATCAGCCCCAGCATTTT. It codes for CASNQGDNQPQHF.

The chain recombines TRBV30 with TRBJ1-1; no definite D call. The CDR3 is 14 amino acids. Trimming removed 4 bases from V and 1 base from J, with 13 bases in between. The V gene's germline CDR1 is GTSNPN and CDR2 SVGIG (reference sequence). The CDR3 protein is CAWTPWAGNTEAFF. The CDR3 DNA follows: TGTGCCTGGACCCCCTGGGCAGGGAACACTGAAGCTTTCTTT. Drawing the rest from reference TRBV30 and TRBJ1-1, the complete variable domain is SQTIHQWPATLVQPVGSPLSLECTVEGTSNPNLYWYRQAAGRGLQLLFYSVGIGQISSEVPQNLSASRPQDRQFILSSKKLLLSDSGFYLCAWTPWAGNTEAFFGQGTRLTVV.

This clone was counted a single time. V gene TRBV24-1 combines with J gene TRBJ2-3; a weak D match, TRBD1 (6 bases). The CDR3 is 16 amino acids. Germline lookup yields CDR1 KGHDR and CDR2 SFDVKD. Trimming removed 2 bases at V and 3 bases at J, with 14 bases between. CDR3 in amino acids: CATSDSPITGTDTQYF. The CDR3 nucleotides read TGTGCCACCAGTGATTCTCCGATAACAGGGACAGATACGCAGTATTTT.